This T cell receptor beta chain comes out of a study of cytomegalovirus exposure and HLA in healthy donors. Study-level points and caveats: Later on, a genetic analysis was performed. It linked a missense variant in DCLRE1C with V- and J-gene trimming of TCR beta. Some TCR beta chains (around 180 of them) were listed as cytomegalovirus-associated. The classifier, whose performance was assessed in both the original and validation cohorts, reportedly diagnosed cytomegalovirus status with high specificity and sensitivity. Later on, analysis showed that most CMV-associated TCR beta chains appeared to be HLA-restricted.

The study ran its PCR with 60 Vbeta and 13 Jbeta primers. Generated by immunoSEQ multiplex PCR, the TCRdb table keeps only in-frame clones and is missing some. The table lists approximately 190,000 clones, 75% to 90% of them singletons. V was clipped by 1 base and J by 5 bases, with 11 bases between them. Per the germline V gene, CDR1 is SEHNR and CDR2 is FQNEAQ (reference sequence). The CDR3 loop spans 14 amino acids. The sample holds one count of this clone. The target antigen is unknown. The chain carries TRBV7-9 and TRBJ2-5, with a tentative D call TRBD1 (6 bases). The clonotype was recovered from a man aged 40-49 years in good health and CMV-seropositive. Source material: PBMCs. DNA for the CDR3: TGTGCCAGCAGCTTAGGGGACAAGGCGGAGACCCAGTACTTC. This encodes CASSLGDKAETQYF.